This entry concerns a single TCR beta chain. The antigen is unknown. Researchers report immunoSEQ v3.0 was run at survey level. Repertoires were generated with immunoSEQ multiplex PCR, while TCRdb's copy carries only in-frame clones and drops some. The sample carries tens of thousands of clones, 90% to 95% recorded once. The entry originates in a study of long-term antiretroviral therapy in people with HIV. Study information: In the earliest collections, sampling predates the 2015 immediate-ART recommendation by about a decade.

Broader study findings: Whereas controls had wider CDR3 length ranges, HIV repertoires had narrower ones. Pre-ART expanded clones dominated the repertoire at every time point.

Specimens retained about 0.9-11 million cryopreserved PBMC preceding DNA extraction. This material consisted of unsorted PBMCs, taken 6 to 6.5 years after starting antiretroviral therapy. The sequence was obtained from a man aged 30 to 39 with HIV.

CDR3: CASSVDGGLSYGYTF. CDR3 DNA sequence: TGTGCCAGCAGCGTAGACGGGGGGCTAAGCTATGGCTACACCTTC. The chain carries TRBV9 and TRBJ1-2; D might be TRBD1 (6 bases). The CDR3 length is 15 residues. The V end lost 0 bases, the J end lost 4 bases, and 13 bases lay between the germline ends. The germline V gene encodes CDR1 SGDLS and CDR2 YYNGEE. Filled out from reference TRBV9 and TRBJ1-2, the complete variable domain reads DSGVTQTPKHLITATGQRVTLRCSPRSGDLSVYWYQQSLDQGLQFLIQYYNGEERAKGNILERFSAQQFPDLHSELNLSSLELGDSALYFCASSVDGGLSYGYTFGSGTRLTVV.